The subject of this entry is one T cell receptor (beta chain). Its antigen is not identified. TCRdb keeps only in-frame clones here, not all; method: immunoSEQ multiplex PCR. The sample comprises some 28,000 clones, roughly 84% of which are singletons, and roughly 6% rests with the top ten. This specimen comes from a study of chemoradiotherapy in HPV16-positive cancers. Study details: A couple of HPV16-positive patients' cells yielded candidate HPV-specific clones and common motifs.

The length of the CDR3 is 15 residues. The germline gives CDR1 MNHNS, CDR2 SASEGT. Trimming pared 6 bases from V and 0 bases from J, leaving 12 bases between. Overall study findings and caveats: In HPV16-positive patients, HPV-responsive T-cell expansion tracked better recurrence-free survival. Non-HPV-specific T cells did not expand in tumors during treatment, whereas candidate HPV-specific clones and E7-related motifs did.

This chain connects TRBV6-1 to TRBJ2-4, with D unresolved. The specimen was blood, collected from a patient who underwent chemoradiotherapy. This receptor was obtained from a human donor with HPV-associated anogenital cancer. The CDR3 coding sequence is TGTGCCAGCAGGAACGGGCTCATAGCCAAAAACATTCAGTACTTC. This encodes CASRNGLIAKNIQYF.